This T cell receptor beta chain appears in the sequencing data of a study of T cells in women clearing cervical HPV infection. Study-level points and caveats: Cases carried less TRBV6-7 than controls: approximately 0.1% versus 0.16%.

Concerning this clone: Its antigen is not identified. The read gets to within 3 residues of the CDR3 end, and the germline J gene fills in the rest.

Sequencing used immunoSEQ multiplex PCR; TCRdb keeps in-frame clones, though not all of them. This sample's table reports around 35,000 clones. CDR3 length: 16 residues. The germline V gene encodes CDR1 LGHNA and CDR2 YNFKEQ. Trimming removed 0 bases at V and 4 bases at J, with 15 bases between. The specimen sequenced was blood buffy coat. The chain is built from TRBV4-2 and TRBJ1-1; perhaps TRBD1 as D (5 bases). The TCR originated in a woman aged 18-70 years with a cervical HPV16 infection that either progressed to CIN3+ or cleared (not recorded which). The sequenced CDR3 bases are TGTGCCAGCAGCCAAGACCCATTGAGGGGATTCACTGAA. It encodes CASSQDPLRGFTE. The CDR3 in full is CASSQDPLRGFTEAFF.